The rows below give T cell receptor beta chains drawn from one sample of a study of early T cells in non-severe SARS-CoV-2 infection. Each CDR3 protein is one row after TCRdb ran MiXCR on the 5' RACE reads. Of roughly 83,000 distinct CDR3 sequences listed, around 9.3% are singletons. The material was whole blood, obtained at baseline. The receptor set was obtained from an adult who was a healthcare worker with PCR-confirmed SARS-CoV-2 infection or an uninfected control (not recorded which). CDR3s include the opening cysteine and the closing phenylalanine or tryptophan. A D gene is named only where the DNA matches it firmly. Clone size is given for some rows only: seen once, a few or many times, or a class if the clone is expanded.

>.|.|TRBJ2-7|TRBV27
CASSLRGSLVYEQYF
TGTGCCAGCAGTCTCCGGGGAAGTCTTGTCTACGAGCAGTACTTC
>TRBD1|many|TRBJ1-1|TRBV10-3
CAISETGGNTEAFF
TGTGCCATCAGTGAGACAGGGGGAAACACTGAAGCTTTCTTT
>TRBD2|few|TRBJ2-1|TRBV7-2
CASSLVGAGVHNEQFF
TGTGCCAGCAGCTTAGTTGGAGCGGGAGTCCACAATGAGCAGTTCTTC
>TRBD2|few|TRBJ2-3|TRBV28
CASSWAGARADTQYF
TGTGCCAGCAGCTGGGCGGGAGCCAGGGCAGATACGCAGTATTTT
>.|few|TRBJ2-4|TRBV5-1
CASSFDAGRIQYF
TGCGCCAGCAGCTTCGACGCTGGAAGGATTCAGTACTTC
>.|.|TRBJ1-2|TRBV7-9
CASNRNYGYTF
TGTGCCAGCAACAGAAACTATGGCTACACCTTC
>.|.|TRBJ2-7|TRBV5-6
CASSDVKSYEQYF
TGTGCCAGCAGCGACGTTAAATCCTACGAGCAGTACTTC
>.|.|TRBJ2-2|TRBV11-1
CASSPFRGSYTGELFF
TGTGCCAGCAGCCCATTTAGGGGGAGCTACACCGGGGAGCTGTTTTTT
>.|.|TRBJ2-3|TRBV12-3/TRBV12-4
CASSLRSQGTDTQYF
TGTGCCAGCAGTTTGAGGAGTCAGGGGACAGATACGCAGTATTTT
>.|few|TRBJ2-2|TRBV5-1
CASSLGRFANTGELFF
TGCGCCAGCAGCTTGGGAAGGTTCGCGAACACCGGGGAGCTGTTTTTT
>.|many|TRBJ1-1|TRBV18
CASSPDRPGMDTEAFF
TGTGCCAGCTCACCGGACAGACCGGGTATGGACACTGAAGCTTTCTTT
>.|.|TRBJ1-5|TRBV3-1
CASSQDQGRGSNQPQHF
TGTGCCAGCAGCCAAGATCAGGGGCGCGGTAGCAATCAGCCCCAGCATTTT
>.|few|TRBJ2-5|TRBV10-3
CAISEALLIQETQYF
TGTGCCATCAGTGAAGCCCTGCTGATACAAGAGACCCAGTACTTC
>TRBD1|few|TRBJ2-5|TRBV28
CATTGTGHPRQYF
TGTGCCACCACGGGGACAGGGCACCCCAGGCAGTACTTC
>.|.|TRBJ2-7|TRBV2
CASREPPGNEQYF
TGTGCCAGCAGGGAACCCCCGGGGAACGAGCAGTACTTC
>.|.|TRBJ1-5|TRBV30
CAWSVGQLLGPQHF
TGTGCCTGGAGTGTAGGGCAGCTTCTCGGGCCCCAGCATTTT
>.|few|TRBJ1-6|TRBV12-3/TRBV12-4
CASSSPRRGSPLHF
TGTGCCAGCAGTAGTCCTCGCCGAGGCTCACCCCTCCACTTT
>.|.|TRBJ1-4|TRBV12-3/TRBV12-4
CASSLRLPYEKLFF
TGTGCCAGCAGTTTAAGGCTTCCTTATGAAAAACTGTTTTTT
>.|.|TRBJ2-5|TRBV5-1
CASVGPQETQYF
TGCGCCAGCGTGGGTCCCCAAGAGACCCAGTACTTC
>.|few|TRBJ1-5|TRBV2
CASSLQGQHQPQHF
TGTGCCAGCAGTCTACAGGGACAACATCAGCCCCAGCATTTT
>.|few|TRBJ1-2|TRBV6-1
CASSENWGNYGYTF
TGTGCCAGCAGTGAAAACTGGGGGAACTATGGCTACACCTTC
>TRBD1|.|TRBJ2-7|TRBV28
CASSGSRGLYEQYF
TGTGCCAGCAGCGGATCGAGGGGGCTCTACGAGCAGTACTTC
>.|.|TRBJ1-2|TRBV7-9
CASSSPEAEGPFNYGYTF
TGTGCCAGCAGCTCCCCCGAGGCAGAGGGGCCCTTCAACTATGGCTACACCTTC
>.|.|TRBJ2-3|TRBV5-4
CASSLAWGSTDTQYF
TGTGCCAGCAGCTTGGCCTGGGGATCCACAGATACGCAGTATTTT
>.|many|TRBJ1-1|TRBV28
CASSFDAEWDTEAFF
TGTGCCAGCAGTTTTGACGCGGAGTGGGACACTGAAGCTTTCTTT
>.|.|TRBJ2-1|TRBV20-1
CSAGPGGSEQFF
TGCAGCGCGGGCCCCGGGGGTAGTGAGCAGTTCTTC
>TRBD2|many|TRBJ2-1|TRBV10-3
CAISESPLTSERLYNEQFF
TGTGCCATCAGTGAGTCCCCCTTGACTAGCGAACGTTTATACAATGAGCAGTTCTTC
>.|few|TRBJ2-4|TRBV10-3
CATRGVPGKNIQYF
TGTGCCACCCGTGGAGTGCCGGGCAAAAACATTCAGTACTTC
>TRBD2|many|TRBJ2-6|TRBV15
CATSRDLPTLGGRYGANVLTF
TGTGCCACCAGCAGAGATCTCCCCACCCTTGGCGGGAGGTATGGGGCCAACGTCCTGACTTTC
>TRBD1|many|TRBJ2-1|TRBV5-8
CASSSPGTGVYNEQFF
TGTGCCAGCAGCTCTCCCGGGACAGGGGTCTACAATGAGCAGTTCTTC
>.|many|TRBJ2-2|TRBV5-6
CASSLGRTGELFF
TGTGCCAGCAGCTTGGGGAGGACCGGGGAGCTGTTTTTT
>TRBD1|many|TRBJ2-2|TRBV3-1
CASSQGTGGWTGELFF
TGTGCCAGCAGCCAGGGGACAGGGGGCTGGACCGGGGAGCTGTTTTTT
>.|.|TRBJ2-4|TRBV4-2
CASSQGGLRENIQYF
TGTGCCAGCAGCCAAGGGGGACTCCGAGAAAACATTCAGTACTTC
>TRBD2|few|TRBJ2-3|TRBV5-1
CASSSGTSGRSTDTQYF
TGCGCCAGCAGCTCAGGGACTAGCGGGAGGAGCACAGATACGCAGTATTTT
>.|few|TRBJ2-1|TRBV9
CASSVEGIQGNEQFF
TGTGCCAGCAGCGTAGAGGGGATCCAAGGGAATGAGCAGTTCTTC
>.|many|TRBJ2-2|TRBV19
CASSPWGRSNTGELFF
TGTGCCAGTAGTCCCTGGGGAAGGAGCAACACCGGGGAGCTGTTTTTT
>TRBD1|few|TRBJ2-5|TRBV7-9
CASSRIPDDRVRETQYF
TGTGCCAGCAGCCGGATACCCGACGACAGGGTGCGAGAGACCCAGTACTTC
>.|many|TRBJ1-1|TRBV5-4
CASSSTGGNTEAFF
TGTGCCAGCAGCTCCACGGGGGGTAACACTGAAGCTTTCTTT
>.|.|TRBJ2-7|TRBV2
CASSVSGVGYEQYF
TGTGCCAGCAGTGTTTCGGGAGTCGGTTACGAGCAGTACTTC
>TRBD2|few|TRBJ2-1|TRBV6-2/TRBV6-3
CASSYGSSGTYGEQFF
TGTGCCAGCAGTTACGGTTCTAGCGGTACCTACGGTGAGCAGTTCTTC
>TRBD2|few|TRBJ2-1|TRBV19
CASRGLAGLSSYNEQFF
TGTGCCAGTAGGGGACTAGCGGGATTGAGCTCCTACAATGAGCAGTTCTTC
>TRBD2|.|TRBJ2-7|TRBV5-4
CASSGGLAGSYEQYF
TGTGCCAGCAGCGGGGGACTAGCGGGAAGCTACGAGCAGTACTTC
>.|many|TRBJ1-1|TRBV9
CASSGSHLEAFF
TGTGCCAGCAGCGGTTCGCACCTGGAAGCTTTCTTT
>.|few|TRBJ2-7|TRBV28
CASSSLVLADYEQYF
TGTGCCAGCAGCTCCCTGGTTCTAGCCGATTACGAGCAGTACTTC
>TRBD2|many|TRBJ2-5|TRBV20-1
CSARVASGVQETQYF
TGCAGTGCTAGAGTCGCCAGCGGGGTACAAGAGACCCAGTACTTC
>.|.|TRBJ2-7|TRBV6-2/TRBV6-3
CASSYQGTSEQYF
TGTGCCAGCAGTTACCAAGGGACGAGCGAGCAGTACTTC
>.|many|TRBJ2-3|TRBV7-9
CASSDGAKKQYF
TGTGCCAGCAGCGACGGGGCGAAGAAGCAGTATTTT
>TRBD1|few|TRBJ1-2|TRBV12-3/TRBV12-4
CASSKPGQPYGYTF
TGTGCCAGCAGTAAACCGGGACAGCCCTATGGCTACACCTTC
>TRBD1|.|TRBJ1-1|TRBV5-1
CASSSERQGAGTEAFF
TGCGCCAGCAGCTCGGAACGACAGGGGGCCGGCACTGAAGCTTTCTTT
>.|.|TRBJ1-5|TRBV5-1
CASSLAPREPQHF
TGCGCCAGCAGCTTGGCTCCTCGGGAGCCCCAGCATTTT
>.|few|TRBJ1-4|TRBV21-1
CASTQREPEKLFF
TGTGCCAGCACCCAAAGGGAGCCGGAGAAACTGTTTTTT
>.|.|TRBJ2-3|TRBV15
CATLSGHTDTQYF
TGTGCCACCCTTAGCGGCCACACAGATACGCAGTATTTT
>TRBD2|few|TRBJ2-7|TRBV3-1
CASSRRTGLADYEQYF
TGTGCCAGCAGCCGAAGAACGGGACTAGCGGACTACGAGCAGTACTTC
>.|few|TRBJ1-1|TRBV7-9
CASSSRQLQNTEAFF
TGTGCCAGCAGCTCCCGACAGCTCCAGAACACTGAAGCTTTCTTT
>.|many|TRBJ2-1|TRBV9
CASSPRAVGVNNEQFF
TGTGCCAGCAGCCCCAGGGCGGTTGGGGTGAACAATGAGCAGTTCTTC
>TRBD2|few|TRBJ2-1|TRBV6-2/TRBV6-3
CASSQREVSSNEQFF
TGTGCCAGCAGTCAGCGGGAGGTTTCATCCAATGAGCAGTTCTTC
>TRBD1|few|TRBJ2-5|TRBV27
CASSLRQGETQYF
TGTGCCAGCAGTCTCCGACAGGGGGAGACCCAGTACTTC
>.|.|TRBJ2-7|TRBV6-5
CASSYKGPAEQYF
TGTGCCAGCAGTTACAAGGGGCCGGCCGAGCAGTACTTC
>.|many|TRBJ2-7|TRBV20-1
CSASTGTYEQYF
TGCAGTGCTTCGACAGGCACCTACGAGCAGTACTTC